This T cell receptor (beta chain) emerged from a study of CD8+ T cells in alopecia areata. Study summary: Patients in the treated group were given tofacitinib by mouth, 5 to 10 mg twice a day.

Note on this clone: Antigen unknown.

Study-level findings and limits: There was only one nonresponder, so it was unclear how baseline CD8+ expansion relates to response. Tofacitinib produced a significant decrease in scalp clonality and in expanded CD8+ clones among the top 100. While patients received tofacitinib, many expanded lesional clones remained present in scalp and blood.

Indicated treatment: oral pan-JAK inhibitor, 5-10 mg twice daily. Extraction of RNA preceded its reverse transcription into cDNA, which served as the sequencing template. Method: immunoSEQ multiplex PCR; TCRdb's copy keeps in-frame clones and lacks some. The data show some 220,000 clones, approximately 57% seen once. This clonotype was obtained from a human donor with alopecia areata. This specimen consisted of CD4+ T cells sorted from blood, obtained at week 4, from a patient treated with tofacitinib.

The CDR3 region is CASGRQGFENEQFF. Here the CDR3 DNA reads TGTGCCAGCGGCCGACAGGGGTTTGAAAATGAGCAGTTCTTC. The chain links TRBV11-1 to TRBJ2-1, with TRBD1 matching over 8 bases. With 8 bases clipped from V and 7 bases from J, the junction kept 10 bases outside the gene matches. From germline, CDR1 is SGHAT and CDR2 FQDESV (reference sequence). CDR3 size: 14 residues.